This T cell receptor (beta chain) was captured in a study of PD-L1 blockade in urothelial cancer. The germline gives CDR1 KGHSH, CDR2 LQKENI. The V and J ends lost 6 bases and 0 bases respectively, with 7 bases between them. The CDR3 loop spans 13 amino acids. The time point: pretreatment peripheral blood. Data came from immunoSEQ multiplex PCR; TCRdb stores just in-frame clones and leaves some out. The table has tens of thousands of clones, under 90% seen once. The receptor was derived from a man in his 70s with urothelial cancer. The sequences come from PBMCs, collected around atezolizumab (anti-PD-L1) treatment. The chain joins TRBV18 to TRBJ2-3; no reliable D call. The CDR3 DNA reads as TGTGCCAGCTCCCCAACTAGCACAGATACGCAGTATTTT. This sequence encodes CASSPTSTDTQYF.